The rows below give T cell receptor beta chains drawn from one sample of a study of early T cells in non-severe SARS-CoV-2 infection. Each CDR3 protein is one row after TCRdb ran MiXCR on the 5' RACE reads. The table records 30,000 to 45,000 distinct CDR3 sequences, 3.5% to 4% of them present only once. Sequences were obtained from whole blood. These receptors were collected from an adult who was a healthcare worker with PCR-confirmed SARS-CoV-2 infection or an uninfected control (not recorded which). Both conserved end residues are part of each CDR3. The D gene is left open where the match is weak. Not every row has a clone size; where given, it reads once, few, many or a size class.

TRBV19	few	TRBJ2-3	TRBD2	CASSQTSGRAGTQYF	TGTGCCAGTAGCCAAACTAGCGGGAGGGCCGGTACGCAGTATTTT
TRBV6-1	few	TRBJ2-1	TRBD2	CASSFRGVGSTYNEQFF	TGTGCCAGCAGTTTCCGGGGGGTCGGGAGCACCTACAATGAGCAGTTCTTC
TRBV6-1	few	TRBJ1-5	-	CASTPQRGAFNQPQHF	TGTGCCAGCACTCCCCAGCGGGGGGCTTTTAATCAGCCCCAGCATTTT
TRBV27	many	TRBJ2-7	-	CASSPGVGTSYEQYF	TGTGCCAGCAGTCCCGGAGTCGGGACATCTTACGAGCAGTACTTC
TRBV29-1	many	TRBJ2-1	TRBD1	CSVEPHRGNEQFF	TGCAGCGTGGAACCCCACAGGGGGAATGAGCAGTTCTTC
TRBV5-6	many	TRBJ2-3	TRBD2	CASSSAGGGDTQYF	TGTGCCAGCAGCTCGGCGGGAGGTGGGGATACGCAGTATTTT
TRBV11-2	many	TRBJ2-5	TRBD2	CASSLAEGGRIQETQYF	TGTGCCAGCAGCTTAGCCGAAGGCGGGAGAATCCAAGAGACCCAGTACTTC
TRBV2	-	TRBJ2-3	-	CASTLSGSKDTQYF	TGTGCCAGCACCCTATCGGGATCGAAAGATACGCAGTATTTT
TRBV29-1	many	TRBJ1-1	-	CSVEGWGAAEAFF	TGCAGCGTTGAAGGTTGGGGCGCGGCTGAAGCTTTCTTT
TRBV7-8	-	TRBJ2-2	TRBD1	CASSPYRGLNTGELFF	TGTGCCAGCAGCCCCTACAGGGGGCTAAACACCGGGGAGCTGTTTTTT
TRBV20-1	many	TRBJ1-2	-	CSAIPPGGRDGYTF	TGCAGTGCTATTCCCCCGGGGGGGAGGGATGGCTACACCTTC
TRBV7-2	few	TRBJ2-2	TRBD2	CASSSGAGGSDTGELFF	TGTGCCAGCAGCTCGGGAGCGGGAGGGTCGGACACCGGGGAGCTGTTTTTT
TRBV4-3	many	TRBJ2-3	-	CASSQDRGYTDTQYF	TGCGCCAGCAGCCAAGATAGGGGATACACAGATACGCAGTATTTT
TRBV27	many	TRBJ1-5	-	CASSQDRHQPQHF	TGTGCCAGCAGCCAAGACAGACATCAGCCCCAGCATTTT
TRBV11-2	many	TRBJ2-3	TRBD2	CASSLARFGGRAEGADTQYF	TGTGCCAGCAGCTTAGCTCGGTTCGGCGGGAGGGCCGAGGGTGCAGATACGCAGTATTTT
TRBV5-1	many	TRBJ2-5	-	CASSRRDQETQYF	TGCGCCAGCAGCAGGCGGGACCAAGAGACCCAGTACTTC
TRBV20-1	many	TRBJ2-7	-	CSARANSYEQYF	TGCAGTGCTAGAGCCAATTCCTACGAGCAGTACTTC
TRBV6-1	few	TRBJ1-2	-	CASSDVRSGNGYTF	TGTGCCAGCAGTGATGTCAGGTCCGGGAATGGCTACACCTTC
TRBV28	many	TRBJ2-7	-	CASSFSGGRGTYEQYF	TGTGCCAGCAGTTTTTCTGGGGGGAGAGGAACCTACGAGCAGTACTTC
TRBV25-1	many	TRBJ2-1	TRBD2	CASSEPGLAYNEQFF	TGTGCCAGCAGTGAGCCGGGACTAGCTTACAATGAGCAGTTCTTC
TRBV7-3	many	TRBJ2-1	-	CASSLGKLNEQFF	TGTGCCAGCAGCTTGGGCAAACTCAATGAGCAGTTCTTC
TRBV5-1	many	TRBJ2-7	-	CASSSSGGASSYEQYF	TGCGCCAGCAGCTCGAGTGGGGGGGCGAGCTCCTACGAGCAGTACTTC
TRBV29-1	many	TRBJ2-1	-	CSVEDNEQFF	TGCAGCGTTGAAGACAATGAGCAGTTCTTC
TRBV20-1	few	TRBJ2-3	TRBD1	CSAGDRAVDTQYF	TGCAGTGCGGGAGACAGGGCCGTAGATACGCAGTATTTT
TRBV7-6	-	TRBJ1-4	TRBD1	CASSLDRGYEKLFF	TGTGCCAGCAGCTTAGACAGGGGCTACGAAAAACTGTTTTTT
TRBV11-3	many	TRBJ2-3	TRBD2	CASSFGLAVVKTSTDTQYF	TGTGCCAGCAGCTTTGGACTAGCGGTCGTGAAAACTAGCACAGATACGCAGTATTTT
TRBV28	few	TRBJ2-7	TRBD2	CATCTGTSGSVIYEQYF	TGTGCCACCTGCACCGGGACTAGCGGCAGCGTTATCTACGAGCAGTACTTC
TRBV4-3	many	TRBJ2-3	TRBD2	CASSPTSGRADTQYF	TGCGCCAGCAGCCCAACTAGCGGGAGGGCAGATACGCAGTATTTT
TRBV6-2/TRBV6-3	many	TRBJ2-1	TRBD2	CASSLLAGGIGTYNEQFF	TGTGCCAGCAGCTTACTAGCGGGAGGAATCGGGACCTACAATGAGCAGTTCTTC
TRBV20-1	-	TRBJ2-7	-	CSASTAATPRQYF	TGCAGTGCTAGTACAGCGGCCACCCCACGGCAGTACTTC
TRBV29-1	-	TRBJ1-2	-	CSVEVQASDGYTF	TGCAGCGTTGAAGTTCAGGCCTCGGATGGCTACACCTTC
TRBV14	many	TRBJ2-1	-	CASSRVGSSYNEQFF	TGTGCCAGCAGCAGGGTTGGCAGCTCCTACAATGAGCAGTTCTTC
TRBV7-2	many	TRBJ2-6	-	CASSLTAGSSGANVLTF	TGTGCCAGCAGCCTGACAGCGGGTAGCTCTGGGGCCAACGTCCTGACTTTC
TRBV7-6	many	TRBJ2-5	TRBD1	CASSPGTGQGETQYF	TGTGCCAGCAGCCCTGGGACAGGGCAAGGAGAGACCCAGTACTTC
TRBV3-1	many	TRBJ2-7	TRBD1	CASSQADRAGKQYF	TGTGCCAGCAGCCAAGCGGACAGGGCGGGGAAGCAGTACTTC
TRBV21-1	many	TRBJ2-1	-	CASSKGYGVGQFF	TGTGCCAGCAGCAAAGGGTATGGGGTTGGGCAGTTCTTC
TRBV28	many	TRBJ1-2	TRBD1	CASSRTRQGIFFNYGYTF	TGTGCCAGCAGTCGAACCCGACAGGGAATATTTTTTAACTATGGCTACACCTTC
TRBV7-9	many	TRBJ2-1	TRBD2	CASTVRPGLADLGYNEQFF	TGTGCCAGCACCGTCCGACCGGGACTAGCGGACTTAGGGTACAATGAGCAGTTCTTC
TRBV21-1	many	TRBJ2-3	-	CASSKAPPREPTSGFSTDTQYF	TGTGCCAGCAGCAAAGCGCCCCCCCGGGAGCCGACTAGCGGATTTAGCACAGATACGCAGTATTTT
TRBV4-3	many	TRBJ2-1	-	CASSQAHNSNNEQFF	TGCGCCAGCAGCCAGGCACACAACTCGAACAATGAGCAGTTCTTC
TRBV6-1	many	TRBJ1-1	TRBD1	CASSEAGTGGTEAFF	TGTGCCAGCAGTGAAGCGGGGACAGGGGGCACTGAAGCTTTCTTT
TRBV28	many	TRBJ2-1	TRBD2	CASSSLGTSGSYNEQFF	TGTGCCAGCAGTTCCTTAGGGACTAGCGGGAGCTACAATGAGCAGTTCTTC
TRBV20-1	-	TRBJ2-1	TRBD2	CSASGPPSGNEQFF	TGCAGTGCTAGTGGTCCGCCTAGCGGGAATGAGCAGTTCTTC
TRBV10-3	many	TRBJ1-1	-	CANSETPNTEAFF	TGTGCCAACTCCGAAACCCCGAACACTGAAGCTTTCTTT
TRBV10-3	many	TRBJ2-1	TRBD2	CAIADLAGRNEQFF	TGTGCCATCGCTGACCTAGCGGGGCGGAATGAGCAGTTCTTC
TRBV29-1	many	TRBJ2-3	TRBD2	CSVEDRFSGSSDTQYF	TGCAGCGTTGAAGATAGGTTTAGCGGGAGTTCGGATACGCAGTATTTT
TRBV20-1	many	TRBJ2-1	TRBD1	CSARKYGTGYNEQFF	TGCAGTGCTAGGAAGTACGGGACAGGATACAATGAGCAGTTCTTC
TRBV20-1	-	TRBJ2-1	TRBD2	CSAPSPGLADNEQFF	TGCAGTGCTCCATCTCCGGGACTAGCGGACAATGAGCAGTTCTTC
TRBV28	many	TRBJ1-6	TRBD1	CASFDRVTSPLHF	TGTGCCAGCTTCGACAGGGTCACCTCACCCCTCCACTTT
TRBV28	many	TRBJ2-7	-	CASRRRNSYEQYF	TGTGCCAGCAGGCGACGGAACTCCTACGAGCAGTACTTC